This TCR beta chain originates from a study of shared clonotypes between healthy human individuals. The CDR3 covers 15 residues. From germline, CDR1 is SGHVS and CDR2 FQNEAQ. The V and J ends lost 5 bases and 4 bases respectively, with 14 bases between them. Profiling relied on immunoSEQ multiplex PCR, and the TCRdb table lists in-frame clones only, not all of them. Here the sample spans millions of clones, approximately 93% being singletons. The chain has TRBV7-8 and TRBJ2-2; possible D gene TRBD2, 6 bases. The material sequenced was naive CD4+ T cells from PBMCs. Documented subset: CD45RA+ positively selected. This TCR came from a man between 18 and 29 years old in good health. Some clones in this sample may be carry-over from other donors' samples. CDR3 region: CASSLPERATGELFF. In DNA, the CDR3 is TGTGCCAGCAGCCTTCCCGAGCGGGCCACCGGGGAGCTGTTTTTT.